Below, 6 T cell receptor beta chains from the same sample are listed, as sequenced in a study of blood T cell repertoires in COVID-19. Assay: immunoSEQ multiplex PCR; the TCRdb copy retains only in-frame clones and omits some. Among 200,000 to 250,000 clones listed, around 86% were seen once. The material sequenced was peripheral blood. Receptors were obtained from a woman in her forties or fifties with COVID-19, enrolled during active disease.

The chain recombines TRBV29-1 with TRBJ2-2; TRBD2 agrees at 10 bases. Germline V gene data show CDR1 as SQVTM and CDR2 as ANQGSEA. This CDR3 contains 15 residues. The V segment lost 7 bases and the J segment 4 bases; nucleotides outside the gene matches: 9. In nucleotides, the CDR3 is TGCAGCGGGAATAAGCGGGGGGGCGGCACCGGGGAGCTGTTTTTT. Translating it yields CSGNKRGGGTGELFF.

This clone was seen only once. The rearrangement links TRBV19 to TRBJ1-6; D remains unclear. This CDR3 is built from 12 residues. Germline assignment: CDR1 LNHDA and CDR2 SQIVND (reference sequence). Trimming removed 4 bases from V and 13 bases from J, with 11 bases in between. In nucleotides, the CDR3 is TGTGCCAGTAGTACCGAGGGCGGGCCCCTCCACTTT. Amino acids: CASSTEGGPLHF. The variable domain in full, completed from reference TRBV19 and TRBJ1-6, reads DGGITQSPKYLFRKEGQNVTLSCEQNLNHDAMYWYRQDPGQGLRLIYYSQIVNDFQKGDIAEGYSVSREKKESFPLTVTSAQKNPTAFYLCASSTEGGPLHFGNGTRLTVT.

This chain links TRBV5-1 with TRBJ2-7; D is unresolved. The V end was cut by 9 bases, the J end by 4 bases, with 5 bases between. This CDR3 spans 9 amino acids. Germline V gene lookup returns CDR1 SGHRS and CDR2 YFSETQ. The CDR3 DNA sequence: TGCGCCACCCAATACGAGCAGTACGTC. Its translation is CATQYEQYV.

This clone showed up just once. The rearrangement joins TRBV19 to TRBJ2-7; D remains ambiguous. Germline V gives CDR1 LNHDA, CDR2 SQIVND (reference sequence). The CDR3 is made up of 16 amino acids. The V end lost 5 bases, the J end lost 7 bases, and 24 bases lay between the germline ends. The CDR3 spells CASSWNLGAPLWEQYF. CDR3 in DNA: TGTGCCAGTAGTTGGAATCTAGGTGCCCCCCTATGGGAGCAGTACTTC.

On this clone itself: This same CDR3 is encoded by further DNA sequences in the sample. The chain joins TRBV20-1 to TRBJ2-7; no reliable D call. Trimming shortened V by 6 bases and J by 2 bases, and 8 bases separated the two germline ends. Per the germline V gene, CDR1 is DFQATT and CDR2 is SNEGSKA (reference sequence). This CDR3 spans 11 amino acids. The CDR3 here is CSARGTYEQYF. In DNA, the CDR3 is TGCAGTGCACGCGGCACCTACGAGCAGTACTTC.

The chain carries TRBV4-1 and TRBJ2-5, with 7 bases fitting TRBD1. The CDR3 has 14 amino acids. Germline V gives CDR1 MGHRA, CDR2 YSYEKL. V shed 4 bases, J shed 4 bases, and the junction held 6 bases outside the gene matches. Here the CDR3 reads CASSLDRVVETQYF. In nucleotides, the CDR3 is TGCGCCAGCAGCCTAGACAGGGTCGTAGAGACCCAGTACTTC.